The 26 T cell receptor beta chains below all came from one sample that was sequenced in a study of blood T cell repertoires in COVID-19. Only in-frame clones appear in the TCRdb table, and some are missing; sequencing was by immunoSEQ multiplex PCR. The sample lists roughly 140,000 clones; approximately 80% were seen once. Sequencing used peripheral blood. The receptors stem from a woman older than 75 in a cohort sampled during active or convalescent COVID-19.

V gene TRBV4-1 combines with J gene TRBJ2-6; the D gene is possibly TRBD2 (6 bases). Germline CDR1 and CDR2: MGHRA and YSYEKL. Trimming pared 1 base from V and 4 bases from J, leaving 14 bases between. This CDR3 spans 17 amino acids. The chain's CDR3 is CASSQVAGRRGANVLTF. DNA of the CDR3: TGCGCCAGCAGCCAAGTTGCAGGGAGGAGAGGGGCCAACGTCCTGACTTTC.

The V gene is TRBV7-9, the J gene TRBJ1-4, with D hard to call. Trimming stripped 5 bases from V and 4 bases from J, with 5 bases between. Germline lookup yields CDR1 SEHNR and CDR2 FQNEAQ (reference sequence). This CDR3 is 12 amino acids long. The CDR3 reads CASSNSNEKLFF. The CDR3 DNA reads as TGTGCCAGCAGCAACAGTAATGAAAAACTGTTTTTT.

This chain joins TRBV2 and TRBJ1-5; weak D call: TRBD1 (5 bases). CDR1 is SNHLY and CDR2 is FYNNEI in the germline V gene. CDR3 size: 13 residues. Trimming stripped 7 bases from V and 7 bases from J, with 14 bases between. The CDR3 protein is CASTEGLGQPQHF. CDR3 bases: TGTGCCAGCACGGAGGGGCTGGGGCAGCCCCAGCATTTT.

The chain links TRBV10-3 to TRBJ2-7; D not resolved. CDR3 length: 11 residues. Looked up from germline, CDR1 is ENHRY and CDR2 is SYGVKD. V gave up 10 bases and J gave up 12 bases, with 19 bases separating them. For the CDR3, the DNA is TGTGCCACGCTAGAATCGGCCGAGTGGTACTTC. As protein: CATLESAEWYF.

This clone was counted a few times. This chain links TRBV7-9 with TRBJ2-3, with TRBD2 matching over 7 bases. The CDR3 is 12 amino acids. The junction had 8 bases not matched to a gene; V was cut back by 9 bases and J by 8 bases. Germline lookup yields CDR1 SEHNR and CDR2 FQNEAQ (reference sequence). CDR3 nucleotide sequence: TGTGCCAGTGGACTAGGGATGGCTACGCAGTATTTT. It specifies CASGLGMATQYF. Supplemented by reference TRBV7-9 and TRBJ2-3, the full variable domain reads DTGVSQNPRHKITKRGQNVTFRCDPISEHNRLYWYRQTLGQGPEFLTYFQNEAQLEKSRLLSDRFSAERPKGSFSTLEIQRTEQGDSAMYLCASGLGMATQYFGPGTRLTVL.

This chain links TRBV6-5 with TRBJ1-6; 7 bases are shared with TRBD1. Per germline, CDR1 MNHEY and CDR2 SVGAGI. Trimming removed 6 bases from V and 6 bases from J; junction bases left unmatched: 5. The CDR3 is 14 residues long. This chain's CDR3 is CASRSTGRNSPLHF. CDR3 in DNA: TGTGCCAGCAGATCGACAGGGCGTAATTCACCCCTCCACTTT.

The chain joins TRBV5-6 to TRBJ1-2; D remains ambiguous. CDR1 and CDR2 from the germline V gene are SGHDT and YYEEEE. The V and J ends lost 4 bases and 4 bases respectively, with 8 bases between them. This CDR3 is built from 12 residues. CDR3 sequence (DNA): TGTGCCAGCAGCGAGACACCCTATGGCTACACCTTC. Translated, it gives CASSETPYGYTF.

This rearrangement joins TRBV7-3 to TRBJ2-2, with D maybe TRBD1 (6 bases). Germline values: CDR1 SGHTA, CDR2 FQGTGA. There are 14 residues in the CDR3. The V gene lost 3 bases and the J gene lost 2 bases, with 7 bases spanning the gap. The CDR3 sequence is CASSLDRNTGELFF. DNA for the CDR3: TGTGCCAGCAGCTTGGACAGAAACACCGGGGAGCTGTTTTTT.

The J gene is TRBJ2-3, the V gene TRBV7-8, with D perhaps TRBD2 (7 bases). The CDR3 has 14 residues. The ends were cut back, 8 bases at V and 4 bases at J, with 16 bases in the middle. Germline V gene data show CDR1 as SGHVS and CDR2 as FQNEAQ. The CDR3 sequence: CASGGGSPADTQYF. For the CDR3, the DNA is TGTGCCAGCGGGGGGGGCTCCCCGGCAGATACGCAGTATTTT.

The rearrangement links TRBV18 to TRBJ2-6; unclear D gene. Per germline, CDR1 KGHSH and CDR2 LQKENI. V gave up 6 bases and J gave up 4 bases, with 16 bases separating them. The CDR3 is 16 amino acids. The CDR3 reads CASSPKVGAGANVLTF. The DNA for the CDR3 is TGTGCCAGCTCTCCCAAAGTTGGAGCAGGGGCCAACGTCCTGACTTTC.

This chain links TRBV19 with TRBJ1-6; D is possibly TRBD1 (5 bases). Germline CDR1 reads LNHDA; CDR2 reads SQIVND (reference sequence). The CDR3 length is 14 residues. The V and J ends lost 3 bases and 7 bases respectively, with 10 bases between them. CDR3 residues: CASSISGFNSPLHF. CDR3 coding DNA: TGTGCCAGTAGTATCTCAGGGTTCAATTCACCCCTCCACTTT. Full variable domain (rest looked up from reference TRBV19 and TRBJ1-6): DGGITQSPKYLFRKEGQNVTLSCEQNLNHDAMYWYRQDPGQGLRLIYYSQIVNDFQKGDIAEGYSVSREKKESFPLTVTSAQKNPTAFYLCASSISGFNSPLHFGNGTRLTVT.

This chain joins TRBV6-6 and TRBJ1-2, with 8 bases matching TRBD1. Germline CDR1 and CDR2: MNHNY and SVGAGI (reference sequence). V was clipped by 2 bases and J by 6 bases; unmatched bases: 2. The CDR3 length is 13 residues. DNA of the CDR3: TGTGCCAGCAGTTACCCAGGGGGCGATGGCTACACCTTC. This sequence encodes CASSYPGGDGYTF.

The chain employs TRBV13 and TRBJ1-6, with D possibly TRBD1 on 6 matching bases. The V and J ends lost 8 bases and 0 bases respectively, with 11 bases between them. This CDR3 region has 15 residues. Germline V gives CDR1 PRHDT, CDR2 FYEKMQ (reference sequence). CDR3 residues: CASRDTSSYNSPLHF. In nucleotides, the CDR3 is TGTGCCAGCCGGGACACGAGCTCCTATAATTCACCCCTCCACTTT.

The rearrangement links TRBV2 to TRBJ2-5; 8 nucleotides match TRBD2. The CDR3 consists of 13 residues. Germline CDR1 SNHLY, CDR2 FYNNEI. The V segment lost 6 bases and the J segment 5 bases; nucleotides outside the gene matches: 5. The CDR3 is CASRGLVGETQYF. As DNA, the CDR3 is TGTGCCAGCAGGGGACTAGTAGGGGAGACCCAGTACTTC. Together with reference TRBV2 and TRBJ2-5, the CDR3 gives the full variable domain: EPEVTQTPSHQVTQMGQEVILRCVPISNHLYFYWYRQILGQKVEFLVSFYNNEISEKSEIFDDQFSVERPDGSNFTLKIRSTKLEDSAMYFCASRGLVGETQYFGPGTRLLVL.

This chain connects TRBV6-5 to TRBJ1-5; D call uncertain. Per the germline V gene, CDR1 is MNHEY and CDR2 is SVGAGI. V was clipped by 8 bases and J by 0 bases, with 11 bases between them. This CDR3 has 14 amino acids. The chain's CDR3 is CASRQVNSNQPQHF. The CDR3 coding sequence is TGTGCCAGCCGGCAGGTCAATAGCAATCAGCCCCAGCATTTT.

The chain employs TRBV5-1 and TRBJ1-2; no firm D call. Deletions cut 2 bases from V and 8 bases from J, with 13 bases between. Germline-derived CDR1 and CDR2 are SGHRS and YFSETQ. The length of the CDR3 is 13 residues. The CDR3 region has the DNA TGCGCCAGCAGCTTAGGCTCGGGGTGGGGCTACACCTTC. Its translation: CASSLGSGWGYTF.

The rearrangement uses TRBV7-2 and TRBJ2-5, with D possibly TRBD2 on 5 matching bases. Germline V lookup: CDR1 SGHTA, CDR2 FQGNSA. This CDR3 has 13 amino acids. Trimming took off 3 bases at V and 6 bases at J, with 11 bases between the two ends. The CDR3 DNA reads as TGTGCCAGCAGCTTTTGGCGGGTGAAGACCCAGTACTTC. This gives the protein CASSFWRVKTQYF.

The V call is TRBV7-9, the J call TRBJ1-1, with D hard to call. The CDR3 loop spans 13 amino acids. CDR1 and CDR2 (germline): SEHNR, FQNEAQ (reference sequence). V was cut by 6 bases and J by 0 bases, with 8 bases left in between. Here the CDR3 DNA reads TGTGCCAGCAGAGCCACAGTGAACACTGAAGCTTTCTTT. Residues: CASRATVNTEAFF.

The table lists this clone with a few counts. CDR3: CASSLRYNEQFF. The CDR3 coding sequence is TGTGCCAGCAGCCTTAGATACAATGAGCAGTTCTTC. The chain is built from TRBV28 and TRBJ2-1; no clear D. From germline, CDR1 is MDHEN and CDR2 SYDVKM. V dropped 6 bases and J dropped 4 bases, with 7 bases sitting between them. The CDR3 totals 12 residues.

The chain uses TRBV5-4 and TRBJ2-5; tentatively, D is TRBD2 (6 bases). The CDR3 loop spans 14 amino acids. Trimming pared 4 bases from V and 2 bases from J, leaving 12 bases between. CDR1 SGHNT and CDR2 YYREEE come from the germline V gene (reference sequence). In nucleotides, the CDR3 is TGTGCCAGCAGCCCGCAGGGACTTCAAGAGACCCAGTACTTC. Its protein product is CASSPQGLQETQYF.

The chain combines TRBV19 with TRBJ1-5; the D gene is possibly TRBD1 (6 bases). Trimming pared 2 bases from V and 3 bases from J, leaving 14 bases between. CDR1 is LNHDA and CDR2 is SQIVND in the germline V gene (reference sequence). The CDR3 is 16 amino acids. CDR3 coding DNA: TGTGCCAGTAGTATAACCAGGGGTGGTAACAATCAGCCCCAGCATTTT. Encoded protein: CASSITRGGNNQPQHF.

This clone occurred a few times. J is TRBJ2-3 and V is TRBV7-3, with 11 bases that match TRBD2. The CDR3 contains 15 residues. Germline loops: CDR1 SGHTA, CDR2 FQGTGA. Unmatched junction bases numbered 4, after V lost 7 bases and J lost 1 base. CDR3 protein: CASNSLAGGTDTQYF. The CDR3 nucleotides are TGTGCCAGCAACTCACTAGCGGGGGGCACAGATACGCAGTATTTT. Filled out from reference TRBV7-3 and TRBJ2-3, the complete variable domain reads GAGVSQTPSNKVTEKGKYVELRCDPISGHTALYWYRQSLGQGPEFLIYFQGTGAADDSGLPNDRFFAVRPEGSVSTLKIQRTERGDSAVYLCASNSLAGGTDTQYFGPGTRLTVL.

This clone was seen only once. The DNA of the CDR3 is TGCGCCAGCAGCCAAGGTTCCAGTCTCTCTGGAAACACCATATATTTT. This sequence encodes CASSQGSSLSGNTIYF. The rearrangement joins TRBV4-1 to TRBJ1-3, with no clear D. Germline V gene lookup returns CDR1 MGHRA and CDR2 YSYEKL. The ends were cut back, 1 base at V and 0 bases at J, with 10 bases in the middle. CDR3 size: 16 residues.

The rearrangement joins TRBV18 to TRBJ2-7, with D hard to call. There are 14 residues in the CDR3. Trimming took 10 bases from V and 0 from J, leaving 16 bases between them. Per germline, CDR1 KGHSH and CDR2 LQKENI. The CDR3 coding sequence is TGTGCCACCTCGCGCTCTTATAGCTCCTACGAGCAGTACTTC. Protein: CATSRSYSSYEQYF.

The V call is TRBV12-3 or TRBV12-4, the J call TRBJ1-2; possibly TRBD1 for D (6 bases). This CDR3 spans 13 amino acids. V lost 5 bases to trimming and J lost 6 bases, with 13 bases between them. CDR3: CASSQQGRDGYTF. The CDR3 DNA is TGTGCCAGCAGTCAGCAGGGGAGGGATGGCTACACCTTC.

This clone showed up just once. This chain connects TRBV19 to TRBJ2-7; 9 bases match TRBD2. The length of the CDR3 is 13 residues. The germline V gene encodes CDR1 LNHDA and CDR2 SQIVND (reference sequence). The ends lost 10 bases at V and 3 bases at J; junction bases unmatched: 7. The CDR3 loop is CATRLADSYEQYF. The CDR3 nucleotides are TGTGCCACCAGACTAGCGGACAGCTACGAGCAGTACTTC.